These T cell receptor beta chains were read from a single sample in a study of neoadjuvant anti-PD-1 for oral cavity cancer. TCRdb's table, derived via immunoSEQ multiplex PCR, lists solely in-frame clones and lacks some. The repertoire includes 10,000 to 15,000 clones, about three fifths of them detected once, and 9% to 15% sits in the top ten. The source material was tumor tissue, sampled before nivolumab (anti-PD-1) treatment. The receptors derive from a person between 40 and 79 years old with oral cavity squamous cell carcinoma. Each CDR3 is given with its conserved first and last residue. D genes are given only for firm matches. Size values are once, few and many counts, or a class for expanded clones, and some rows have none.

>TRBJ2-7|12|NA|TRBV18|once
TGTGCCAGCTCACCGCAGGGGTCCGAGCAGTACTTC
CASSPQGSEQYF
>TRBJ2-3|14|NA|TRBV28|NA
TGTGCCAGCAGTCGCGGTCGGGGCACAGATACGCAGTATTTT
CASSRGRGTDTQYF
>TRBJ2-7|14|NA|TRBV6-1|medium-sized
TGTGCCAGCACTGAACGGCAGGGACACTACGAGCAGTACTTC
CASTERQGHYEQYF
>TRBJ1-5|15|NA|TRBV6-6|few
TGTGCCAGCAGCCTAACCGGGACGGGCAATCAGCCCCAGCATTTT
CASSLTGTGNQPQHF
>TRBJ2-1|13|NA|TRBV6-5|NA
TGTGCCAGCTATTCTACAGGGCGGGATGAGCAGTTCTTC
CASYSTGRDEQFF
>TRBJ2-1|15|TRBD2|TRBV14|once
TGTGCCAGCAGCCTCATAGCGGGAGGGCCGAATGAGCAGTTCTTC
CASSLIAGGPNEQFF
>TRBJ2-7|12|TRBD1|TRBV7-9|NA
TGTGCCAGCGCGACAGGGGGCGCGGTGCAGTACTTC
CASATGGAVQYF
>TRBJ1-5|10|NA|TRBV6-4|NA
TGTGCCAGCAGCCCCGGACAGCGGCATTTT
CASSPGQRHF
>TRBJ2-1|14|TRBD2|TRBV30|NA
TGTGCCTGGAGTGTTAGCGGGACCCACAATGAGCAGTTCTTC
CAWSVSGTHNEQFF
>TRBJ2-5|15|NA|TRBV5-1|NA
TGCGCCAGCAGTTCCGACACCTGGGGCGGAGAGACCCAGTACTTC
CASSSDTWGGETQYF
>TRBJ2-1|15|TRBD2|TRBV19|NA
TGTGCCAGTAACCGGGCGGGAGGGTCATACAATGAGCAGTTCTTC
CASNRAGGSYNEQFF
>TRBJ2-1|15|NA|TRBV2|few
TGTGCCAGCAGTACCGATTTGAGCTCCTACAATGAGCAGTTCTTC
CASSTDLSSYNEQFF
>TRBJ2-1|17|TRBD1|TRBV28|NA
TGTGCCAGCAGTGCCCGACAGGGACGGGGTTATAGGGATGAGCAGTTCTTC
CASSARQGRGYRDEQFF
>TRBJ2-5|16|NA|TRBV19|once
TGTGCCAGTAGTATTAGGGGCGGCCAGCGACAAGGGGAGCAGTACTTC
CASSIRGGQRQGEQYF
>TRBJ1-4|15|NA|TRBV29-1|NA
TGCAGCGTTGACTACGCGGGGGACGCGGATGAAAAACTGTTTTTT
CSVDYAGDADEKLFF
>TRBJ1-1|13|TRBD1|TRBV6-5|NA
TGTGCCAGCAGCCAGGGGGCTTGGACTGAAGCTTTCTTT
CASSQGAWTEAFF